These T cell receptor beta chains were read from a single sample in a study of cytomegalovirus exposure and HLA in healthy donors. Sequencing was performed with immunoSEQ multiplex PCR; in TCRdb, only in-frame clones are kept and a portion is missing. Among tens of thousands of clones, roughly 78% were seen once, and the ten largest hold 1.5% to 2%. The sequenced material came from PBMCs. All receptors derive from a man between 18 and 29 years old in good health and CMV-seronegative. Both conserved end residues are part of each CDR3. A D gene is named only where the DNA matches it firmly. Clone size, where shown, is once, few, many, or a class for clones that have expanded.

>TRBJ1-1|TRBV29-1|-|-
TGCAGCGTTGTGGGCCGAATGAACACTGAAGCTTTCTTT
CSVVGRMNTEAFF
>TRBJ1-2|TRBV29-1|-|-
TGCAGCGTTGCCGGCGAGGCAGGGGTCAATTATGGCTACACCTTC
CSVAGEAGVNYGYTF
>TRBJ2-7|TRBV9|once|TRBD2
TGTGCCAGCAGCCCCCAGGGACTAATCTACGAGCAGTACTTC
CASSPQGLIYEQYF
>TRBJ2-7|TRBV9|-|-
TGTGCCAGCAGCGCGTCGCGGGCGAGCTCCTACGAGCAGTACTTC
CASSASRASSYEQYF
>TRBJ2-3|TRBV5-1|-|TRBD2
TGCGCCAGCAGCTTGGACCGTGGACTAGCGGGAGAAACTAGCACAGATACGCAGTATTTT
CASSLDRGLAGETSTDTQYF
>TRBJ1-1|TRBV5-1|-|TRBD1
TGCGCCAGCAGCACAGGACAGGGACGGGCCACTGAAGCTTTCTTT
CASSTGQGRATEAFF
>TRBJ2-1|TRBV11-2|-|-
TGTGCCAGCAGTCAAAACAGGGTACCGTACTCCTACAATGAGCAGTTCTTC
CASSQNRVPYSYNEQFF
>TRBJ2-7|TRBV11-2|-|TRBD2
TGTGCCAGTAGCGGGCTAAACTACGAGCAGTACTTC
CASSGLNYEQYF
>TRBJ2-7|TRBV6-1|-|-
TGTGCCAGCAGCAGGAATGGAAACGAGCAGTACTTC
CASSRNGNEQYF
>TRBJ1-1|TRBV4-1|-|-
TGCGCCAGCAAGTCAGGGACAATGAACACTGAAGCTTTCTTT
CASKSGTMNTEAFF
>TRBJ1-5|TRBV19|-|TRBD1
TGTGCCAGTAGTTCACAGGGGACGAGGAGCAATCAGCCCCAGCATTTT
CASSSQGTRSNQPQHF
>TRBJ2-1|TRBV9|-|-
TGTGCCAGCAGCGTAGGACTCAGGAGGATGGATGAGCAGTTCTTC
CASSVGLRRMDEQFF
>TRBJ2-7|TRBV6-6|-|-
TGTGCCAGCAGTTACCAGGGTAGGTCCTACGAGCAGTACTTC
CASSYQGRSYEQYF
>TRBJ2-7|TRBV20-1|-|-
TGCAGTGCTAAGCTGAGCTACGAGCAGTACTTC
CSAKLSYEQYF
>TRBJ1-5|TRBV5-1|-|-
TGCGCCAGCAGCGCCGACGGAGATAGCAATCAGCCCCAGCATTTT
CASSADGDSNQPQHF
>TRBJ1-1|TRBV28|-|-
TGTGCCAGCAGTCTACAGATGAACACTGAAGCTTTCTTT
CASSLQMNTEAFF
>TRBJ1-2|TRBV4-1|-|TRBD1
TGCGCCAGCAGCCGGGGCACCGGGACAGGGAACTATGGCTACACCTTC
CASSRGTGTGNYGYTF
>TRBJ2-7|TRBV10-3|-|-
TGTGCCATCTCTACTATAAAGGGGCAGAACCGCTACGAGCAGTACTTC
CAISTIKGQNRYEQYF
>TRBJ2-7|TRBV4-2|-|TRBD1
TGTGCCAGCAGCCAAGATAGGACCCCGGGACAGAGCTACGAGCAGTACTTC
CASSQDRTPGQSYEQYF
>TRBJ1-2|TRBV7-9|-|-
TGTGCCAGCAGCTTAAAACTCGGGGGGAACTATGGCTACACCTTC
CASSLKLGGNYGYTF
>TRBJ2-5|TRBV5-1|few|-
TGCGCCAGCAGCCTGTCAGAGACCCAGTACTTC
CASSLSETQYF
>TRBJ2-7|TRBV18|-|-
TGTGCCAGCTCACCAGGCGGACTCACCTACGAGCAGTACTTC
CASSPGGLTYEQYF
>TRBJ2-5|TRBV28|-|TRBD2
TGTGCCAGCAGACCAGGAAAGACTAGCGTAGCAGAGACCCAGTACTTC
CASRPGKTSVAETQYF
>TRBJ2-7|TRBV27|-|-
TGTGCCAGCAAGGTGTGGGGCAGGGACGAGCAGTACTTC
CASKVWGRDEQYF
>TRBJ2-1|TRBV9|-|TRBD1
TGTGCCAGCAGCCCCTGGGACAGAAGCAATGAGCAGTTCTTC
CASSPWDRSNEQFF
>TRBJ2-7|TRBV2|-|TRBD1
TGTGCCAGCGGGGAGACAGGGAGATACGAGCAGTACTTC
CASGETGRYEQYF
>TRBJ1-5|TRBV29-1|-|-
TGCAGCGTTTCAGGGTCCAGCAATCAGCCCCAGCATTTT
CSVSGSSNQPQHF
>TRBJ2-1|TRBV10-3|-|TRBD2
TGTGCCATCAGTGAGTCGAAGGGCGGGGGCTACAATGAGCAGTTCTTC
CAISESKGGGYNEQFF
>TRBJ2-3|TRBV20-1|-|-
TGCAGCGCGGAAAGAGATACGCAGTATTTT
CSAERDTQYF
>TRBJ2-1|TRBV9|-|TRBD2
TGTGCCAGCAGCCCCGGCTTATCTAGCGGGGACAATGAGCAGTTCTTC
CASSPGLSSGDNEQFF
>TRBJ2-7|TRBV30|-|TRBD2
TGTGCCTGGAGGGGACTAGCGGAAACTAGCACCTACGAGCAGTACTTC
CAWRGLAETSTYEQYF
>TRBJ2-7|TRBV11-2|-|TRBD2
TGTGCCAGCAGGGGACTAGCGGGGGGGTACGAGCAGTACTTC
CASRGLAGGYEQYF
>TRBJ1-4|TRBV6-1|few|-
TGTGCCAGCAGTGAAGCTACAGGGAGGGCAAAACTGTTTTTT
CASSEATGRAKLFF
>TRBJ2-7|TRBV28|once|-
TGTGCCAGCAGTTTGGTGGGGACTCTATCCTACGAGCAGTACTTC
CASSLVGTLSYEQYF
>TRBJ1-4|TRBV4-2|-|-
TGTGCCAGCAGCCAAGATCGTGGAGGGATCTTGTCTAATGAAAAACTGTTTTTT
CASSQDRGGILSNEKLFF
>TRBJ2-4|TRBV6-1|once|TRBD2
TGTGCCAGCAGTGAATCGGGGGGGCATGGAGCCAAAAACATTCAGTACTTC
CASSESGGHGAKNIQYF
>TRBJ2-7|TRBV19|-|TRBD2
TGTGCCAGTAGCCGGGGACTAGCGCCAACCTACGAGCAGTACTTC
CASSRGLAPTYEQYF
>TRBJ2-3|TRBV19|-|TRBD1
TGTGCCAGTAGTATTTTTGGGACAGGGGATCCAGATACGCAGTATTTT
CASSIFGTGDPDTQYF
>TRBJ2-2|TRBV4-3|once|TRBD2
TGCGCCAGCAGCCAAGATGCTAGCGGTGGGGTTACCGGGGAGCTGTTTTTT
CASSQDASGGVTGELFF
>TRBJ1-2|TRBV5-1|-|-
TGCGCCAGCAGCTCCTTACAGGGAAACGGCTACACCTTC
CASSSLQGNGYTF
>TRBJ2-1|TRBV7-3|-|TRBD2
TGTGCCAGCGGCTTAACGGGGCTAGCGGGGGGCTCCTACAATGAGCAGTTCTTC
CASGLTGLAGGSYNEQFF
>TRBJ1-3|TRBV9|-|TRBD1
TGTGCCAGCAGCGGTTACACAGGGGGCCCCTCTGGAAACACCATATATTTT
CASSGYTGGPSGNTIYF
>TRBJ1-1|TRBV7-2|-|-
TGTGCCAGCAGCTCTCGACCGCGGGGCGGCACTGAAGCTTTCTTT
CASSSRPRGGTEAFF
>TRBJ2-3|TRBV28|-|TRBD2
TGTGCCAGCAGTCTCCGGGGAGGGGAGGCGCAGTATTTT
CASSLRGGEAQYF
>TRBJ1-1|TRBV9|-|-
TGTGCCAGCAGCCCAATGGATGTCTGGAGCCGATTTGAAGCTTTCTTT
CASSPMDVWSRFEAFF
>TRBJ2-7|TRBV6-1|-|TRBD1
TGTGCCAGCACCCTAGGGACAGCACTACGCGAGCAGTACTTC
CASTLGTALREQYF
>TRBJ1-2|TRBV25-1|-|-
TGTGCCAGCAGTGGGTTGACTAGGACGGCCTATGGCTACACCTTC
CASSGLTRTAYGYTF
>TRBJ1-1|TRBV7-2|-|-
TGTGCCAGCAGCTTACCCCACGCCCCGGGGAACACTGAAGCTTTCTTT
CASSLPHAPGNTEAFF
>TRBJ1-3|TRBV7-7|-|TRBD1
TGTGCTAGCAGCCCGGACAGGGGAAGTGGCACCATATATTTT
CASSPDRGSGTIYF
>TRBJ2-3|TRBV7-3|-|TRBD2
TGTGCCAGCAGCCCAACGACTAGCGGGGGGGCAGATACGCAGTATTTT
CASSPTTSGGADTQYF
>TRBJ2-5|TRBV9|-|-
TGTGCCAGCAGCGTCACAGGGAGAGAGACCCAGTACTTC
CASSVTGRETQYF
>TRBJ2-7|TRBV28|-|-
TGTGCCAGCAGTTTTATTATCGGGGAAAGCTCCTACGAGCAGTACTTC
CASSFIIGESSYEQYF
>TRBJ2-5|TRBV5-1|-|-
TGCGCCAGCAGCTTGCGGCCGGGACAAGAGACCCAGTACTTC
CASSLRPGQETQYF